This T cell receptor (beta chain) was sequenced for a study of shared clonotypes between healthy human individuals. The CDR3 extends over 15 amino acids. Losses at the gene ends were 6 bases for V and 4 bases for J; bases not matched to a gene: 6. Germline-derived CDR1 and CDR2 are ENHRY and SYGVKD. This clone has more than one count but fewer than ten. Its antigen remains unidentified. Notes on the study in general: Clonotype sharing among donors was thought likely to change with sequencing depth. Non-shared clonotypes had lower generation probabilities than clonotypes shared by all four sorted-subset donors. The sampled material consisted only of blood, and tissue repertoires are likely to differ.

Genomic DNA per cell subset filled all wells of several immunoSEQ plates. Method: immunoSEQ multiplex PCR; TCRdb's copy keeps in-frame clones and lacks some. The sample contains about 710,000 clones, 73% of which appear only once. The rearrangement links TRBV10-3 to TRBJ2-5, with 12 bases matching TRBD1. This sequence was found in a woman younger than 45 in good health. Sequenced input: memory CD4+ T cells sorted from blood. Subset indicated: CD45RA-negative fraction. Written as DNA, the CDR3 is TGTGCCATCAGGGGGACAGGGGGCGTAACAGAGACCCAGTACTTC. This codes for CAIRGTGGVTETQYF.